This is a list of T cell receptor beta chains from one sample in a study of T-cell memory formation after mild COVID-19. One entry per CDR3 protein results from TCRdb running MiXCR on the 5' RACE reads. In the table there are 300,000 to 350,000 distinct CDR3 sequences, roughly a fifth of which are singletons. The sequencing input was PBMCs or a T cell subset sorted from them (not recorded which). The receptors stem from a man aged 18-30 years who had mild COVID-19 (a few samples of this study predate the infection). Cell type and time point are not known. Both conserved end residues are part of each CDR3. The order of the fields is J gene, CDR3 length, D gene, V gene, clone size, CDR3 DNA, CDR3 protein. A D gene is named only where the DNA matches it firmly. Rows may omit the clone size; those that give it use once, few, many or a size class.

j_call: TRBJ2-5
cdr3_length: 15
d_call: NA
v_call: TRBV10-3
clone_size: NA
cdr3_nt: TGTGCCATCAGTGAGTCCCGGCGCGGACCGGAGACCCAGTACTTC
cdr3_aa: CAISESRRGPETQYF

j_call: TRBJ1-2
cdr3_length: 13
d_call: TRBD1
v_call: TRBV7-9
clone_size: NA
cdr3_nt: TGTGCCAGCAGCTCTGAGGACAGGGGAGGCTACACCTTC
cdr3_aa: CASSSEDRGGYTF

j_call: TRBJ1-5
cdr3_length: 16
d_call: TRBD1
v_call: TRBV6-6
clone_size: NA
cdr3_nt: TGTGCCAGCAGTTATCCCACCGGACAGGGGAGTCAGCCCCAGCATTTT
cdr3_aa: CASSYPTGQGSQPQHF

j_call: TRBJ2-5
cdr3_length: 15
d_call: TRBD2
v_call: TRBV5-4
clone_size: once
cdr3_nt: TGTGCCAGCAGCTTGATGCCGGGGGGGTGGGAGACCCAGTACTTC
cdr3_aa: CASSLMPGGWETQYF

j_call: TRBJ1-4
cdr3_length: 13
d_call: NA
v_call: TRBV30
clone_size: NA
cdr3_nt: TGTGCCTGGAGTGTACTAGGCGGAGAAAAACTGTTTTTT
cdr3_aa: CAWSVLGGEKLFF

j_call: TRBJ2-7
cdr3_length: 14
d_call: NA
v_call: TRBV12-3/TRBV12-4
clone_size: NA
cdr3_nt: TGTGCCAGCAGTTTAGCAGGGGTTGGCTACGAGCAGTACTTC
cdr3_aa: CASSLAGVGYEQYF

j_call: TRBJ2-5
cdr3_length: 12
d_call: NA
v_call: TRBV10-3
clone_size: NA
cdr3_nt: TGTGCCACCAGCCTGGGGGAAGAGACCCAGTACTTC
cdr3_aa: CATSLGEETQYF

j_call: TRBJ1-1
cdr3_length: 17
d_call: NA
v_call: TRBV5-4
clone_size: NA
cdr3_nt: TGTGCCAGCAGCTTGGGACAGGTCCGATCCCTGAACACTGAAGCTTTCTTT
cdr3_aa: CASSLGQVRSLNTEAFF

j_call: TRBJ1-1
cdr3_length: 16
d_call: NA
v_call: TRBV7-2
clone_size: few
cdr3_nt: TGTGCCAGCAGCACATGGACAGACTATGCTAACACTGAAGCTTTCTTT
cdr3_aa: CASSTWTDYANTEAFF

j_call: TRBJ1-2
cdr3_length: 12
d_call: NA
v_call: TRBV7-9
clone_size: few
cdr3_nt: TGTGCCAGCAGCGGCCGGGACGATCCTCTCACCTTC
cdr3_aa: CASSGRDDPLTF

j_call: TRBJ1-5
cdr3_length: 15
d_call: NA
v_call: TRBV27
clone_size: few
cdr3_nt: TGTGCCAGCAGTTTAAGACGGACCAGCAATCAGCCCCAGCATTTT
cdr3_aa: CASSLRRTSNQPQHF

j_call: TRBJ2-3
cdr3_length: 19
d_call: TRBD2
v_call: TRBV6-6
clone_size: NA
cdr3_nt: TGTGCCAGCAGTTACTCACAAGGGCAAATTAGCGGGGGGGCAGATACGCAGTATTTT
cdr3_aa: CASSYSQGQISGGADTQYF

j_call: TRBJ2-1
cdr3_length: 16
d_call: TRBD2
v_call: TRBV7-8
clone_size: NA
cdr3_nt: TGTGCCAGCAGCCCCGGGCCGGGGGGAACCTACAATGAGCAGTTCTTC
cdr3_aa: CASSPGPGGTYNEQFF